This T cell receptor (beta chain) was captured by sequencing in a study of T cell repertoires in cytomegalovirus infection. The germline gives CDR1 SQVTM, CDR2 ANQGSEA. Losses at the gene ends were 7 bases for V and 0 bases for J; bases not matched to a gene: 6. The CDR3 has 17 residues. One entry per CDR3 protein, called by TCRdb with MiXCR from the reads. This sample has 210,000 or so distinct CDR3 sequences, with about 5.9% found just once. This clonotype was seen many times. The V call is TRBV29-1, the J call TRBJ2-2, with 15 bases matching TRBD2. The source material was PBMCs. The sequence was collected from a human donor in good health (CMV status not recorded). Some clones in this sample may be carry-over from other donors' samples. The CDR3 region is CSGGTSGGPTNTGELFF. In DNA form, the CDR3 reads TGCAGCGGCGGGACTAGCGGGGGGCCGACGAACACCGGGGAGCTGTTTTTT.